This is a list of T cell receptor beta chains from one sample in a study of blood T cell repertoires in COVID-19. Profiling relied on immunoSEQ multiplex PCR, and the TCRdb table lists in-frame clones only, not all of them. The sample lists about 140,000 clones, roughly 80% occurring once. Sequencing used peripheral blood. The receptors stem from a human donor in a cohort sampled during active COVID-19. The CDR3 runs from the conserved cysteine through the conserved F or W. A D gene is named only where the DNA matches it firmly. A row's size may be missing; if present it is once, few, many or a size class.

>TRBD1|15|TRBJ2-7|TRBV18|once
TGTGCCAGCTCATTCAACAGGGGGAGCTCCTACGAGCAGTACTTC
CASSFNRGSSYEQYF
>TRBD1|14|TRBJ1-1|TRBV2|few
TGTGCCAGCAGGAGACAGGGTGAGAGCACTGAAGCTTTCTTT
CASRRQGESTEAFF
>TRBD1|14|TRBJ1-2|TRBV2|NA
TGTGCCAGCAGCCCCAGGGGGAAAGACTATGGCTACACCTTC
CASSPRGKDYGYTF
>NA|15|TRBJ2-2|TRBV5-1|NA
TGCGCCAGCAGCTTGGTACAGGGTACGGGCGGGGAGCTGTTTTTT
CASSLVQGTGGELFF
>TRBD1|14|TRBJ1-2|TRBV3-1/TRBV3-2|NA
TGTGCCAGCAGCCGGGGACAGGGGGCCTATGGCTACACCTTC
CASSRGQGAYGYTF
>NA|13|TRBJ1-4|TRBV7-8|NA
TGTGCCAGCAGCCACATAAGAAATGAAAAACTGTTTTTT
CASSHIRNEKLFF
>TRBD2|13|TRBJ2-1|TRBV6-5|once
TGTGCCAGCAGGGGGCTCTCGGGGGGTGAGCAGTTCTTC
CASRGLSGGEQFF
>TRBD2|13|TRBJ2-5|TRBV12-3/TRBV12-4|NA
TGTGCCAGCAGCTGGGGGGGAGGAGAGACCCAGTACTTC
CASSWGGGETQYF
>TRBD2|15|TRBJ2-3|TRBV2|NA
TGTGCCAGCAGCACGGGACTAGCGGGAGCAGATACGCAGTATTTT
CASSTGLAGADTQYF
>NA|12|TRBJ2-5|TRBV7-6|NA
TGTGCCAGCAGCTTAGGGCAGGAGACCCAGTACTTC
CASSLGQETQYF
>TRBD1|15|TRBJ2-3|TRBV7-2|once
TGTGCCAGCAGCCCCCTGAAAAACAGGGGGCAATCGCAGTATTTT
CASSPLKNRGQSQYF
>NA|15|TRBJ2-5|TRBV5-1|NA
TGCGCCAGCAGCTTGGGGACAGAATCTTGGGAGACCCAGTACTTC
CASSLGTESWETQYF
>TRBD1|15|TRBJ1-2|TRBV5-4|few
TGTGCCAGCAGCTCCCGGGACAGAGGGAACTATGGCTACACCTTC
CASSSRDRGNYGYTF
>TRBD2|18|TRBJ2-3|TRBV15|once
TGTGCCACCAGCAGAGAGGCAGCGGGGGGATCTAGCACAGATACGCAGTATTTT
CATSREAAGGSSTDTQYF
>TRBD1|15|TRBJ1-2|TRBV19|few
TGTGCCAGTAGAGAGACAGGGATATTAGACTATGGCTACACCTTC
CASRETGILDYGYTF
>NA|15|TRBJ2-5|TRBV6-6|NA
TGTGCCAGCAGTTATCCGGGTGGGGGGAGAGAGACCCAGTACTTC
CASSYPGGGRETQYF
>NA|15|TRBJ1-5|TRBV2|NA
TGTGCCAGCAAGTCCGGCGACAGTAGCAATCAGCCCCAGCATTTT
CASKSGDSSNQPQHF
>NA|15|TRBJ2-2|TRBV5-1|NA
TGCGCCAGCAGCTTGTCTGTCGCGAACACCGGGGAGCTGTTTTTT
CASSLSVANTGELFF